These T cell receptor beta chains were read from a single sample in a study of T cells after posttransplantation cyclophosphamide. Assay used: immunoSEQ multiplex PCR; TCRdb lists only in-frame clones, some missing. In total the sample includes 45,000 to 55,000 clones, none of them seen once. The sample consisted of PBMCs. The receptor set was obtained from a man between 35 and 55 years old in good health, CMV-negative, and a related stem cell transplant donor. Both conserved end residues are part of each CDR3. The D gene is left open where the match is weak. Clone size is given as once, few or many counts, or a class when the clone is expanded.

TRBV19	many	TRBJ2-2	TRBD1	CASSIQGANGELFF	TGTGCCAGTAGTATCCAGGGGGCGAACGGGGAGCTGTTTTTT
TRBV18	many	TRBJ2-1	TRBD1	CASSPGPPGTGDNNEQFF	TGTGCCAGCTCACCCGGCCCCCCCGGGACAGGGGACAACAATGAGCAGTTCTTC
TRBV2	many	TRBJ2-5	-	CASSEIGGRETQYF	TGTGCCAGCAGTGAGATAGGGGGAAGGGAGACCCAGTACTTC
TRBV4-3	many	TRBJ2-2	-	CASSQDWASNTGELFF	TGCGCCAGCAGCCAAGATTGGGCATCGAACACCGGGGAGCTGTTTTTT
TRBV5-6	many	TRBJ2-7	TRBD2	CASSFGLASYEQYF	TGTGCCAGCAGCTTCGGACTAGCCAGTTACGAGCAGTACTTC
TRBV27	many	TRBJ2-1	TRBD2	CATSKVLAGDIAPNEQFF	TGTGCCACCTCGAAGGTACTAGCGGGAGATATTGCACCCAATGAGCAGTTCTTC
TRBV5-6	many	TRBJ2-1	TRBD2	CASSFEISGASSYNEQFF	TGTGCCAGCAGCTTTGAAATTAGCGGGGCCAGCTCCTACAATGAGCAGTTCTTC
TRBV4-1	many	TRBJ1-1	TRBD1	CAKGKDRGQPNTEAFF	TGCGCCAAGGGAAAGGACAGGGGGCAACCGAACACTGAAGCTTTCTTT
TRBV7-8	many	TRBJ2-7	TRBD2	CASSFLAGGSYEQYF	TGTGCCAGCAGCTTTCTAGCGGGAGGGTCCTACGAGCAGTACTTC
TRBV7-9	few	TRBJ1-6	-	CASSLVPGADYNSPLHF	TGTGCCAGCAGCTTAGTTCCAGGGGCCGACTATAATTCACCCCTCCACTTT
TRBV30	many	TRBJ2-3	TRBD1	CASDRGADTQYF	TGTGCCTCGGACAGGGGCGCAGATACGCAGTATTTT
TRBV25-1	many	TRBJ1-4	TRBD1	CASSEFGQGFNEKLFF	TGTGCCAGCAGTGAGTTTGGACAGGGGTTTAATGAAAAACTGTTTTTT
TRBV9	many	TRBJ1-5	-	CASSVGGSSQPQHF	TGTGCCAGCAGCGTAGGAGGGTCGAGTCAGCCCCAGCATTTT
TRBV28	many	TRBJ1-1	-	CASILDLGGNTEAFF	TGTGCCAGCATCCTCGACCTAGGGGGGAACACTGAAGCTTTCTTT
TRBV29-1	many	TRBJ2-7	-	CSVDGGVRDEQYF	TGCAGCGTTGATGGCGGAGTGAGGGACGAGCAGTACTTC
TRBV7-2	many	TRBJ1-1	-	CASSFTQANTEAFF	TGTGCCAGCAGCTTCACCCAGGCTAACACTGAAGCTTTCTTT
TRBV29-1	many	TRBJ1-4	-	CSGLQATNEKLFF	TGCAGCGGTCTACAGGCAACTAATGAAAAACTGTTTTTT
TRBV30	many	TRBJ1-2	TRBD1	CAWSVGRGPNYGYTF	TGTGCCTGGAGTGTAGGCAGGGGGCCCAACTATGGCTACACCTTC
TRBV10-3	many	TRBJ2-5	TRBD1	CAISEQDRGLEETQYF	TGTGCCATCAGTGAACAGGACAGGGGGCTTGAAGAGACCCAGTACTTC
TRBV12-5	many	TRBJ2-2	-	CASGPDWANTGELFF	TGTGCTAGTGGTCCGGACTGGGCGAACACCGGGGAGCTGTTTTTT
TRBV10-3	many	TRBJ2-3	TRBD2	CAISAFLAGTDTQYF	TGTGCCATCAGTGCCTTCCTAGCGGGAACAGATACGCAGTATTTT
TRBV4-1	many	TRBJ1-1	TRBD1	CASSHTGTGGPNTEAFF	TGCGCCAGCAGCCACACCGGGACAGGGGGCCCGAACACTGAAGCTTTCTTT